The clone carrying this T cell receptor (beta chain) has a count of ten or more. The antigen is undetermined. The germline CDR1 and CDR2 sequences are SGHTA and FQGNSA. The CDR3 consists of 14 residues. With 4 bases removed from V and 8 bases from J, the gap between germline ends came to 16 bases. MiXCR, applied by TCRdb to the reads, yields one record per CDR3 protein. This sample has 550,000 to 850,000 distinct CDR3 sequences; roughly 33% occur once, and the top ten carry around a sixth. These data belong to a study of T cell repertoires in cytomegalovirus infection. This specimen consisted of cultured PBMCs, obtained from culture after CMV antigen stimulation. This clonotype originated in a human donor in good health (CMV status not recorded). Some clones in this sample may be carry-over from other donors' samples. V is TRBV7-2 and J is TRBJ2-3; tentatively, D is TRBD1 or TRBD2 (6 bases each). The CDR3 loop is CASSYPTGAPTQYF. The CDR3 bases are TGTGCCAGCAGCTACCCAACGGGGGCCCCTACGCAGTATTTT.